These 11 T cell receptor beta chains share one sample of origin, sequenced in a study of blood T cells in healthy people across ages. Alongside a J-beta primer mix, a sample-barcoded 5' primer served in a second PCR lasting about 7 to 12 cycles. Using its own MiXCR run on the 5' RACE reads, TCRdb lists one record per CDR3 protein. The sample holds roughly 1,000,000 distinct CDR3 sequences, roughly a quarter seen once. This same sample was also part of a study on T cells of mothers and their children.

The specimen was blood. These receptors were collected from a girl aged 2 to 10 in good health.

This clonotype has just a few counts. The CDR3 sequence: CASSVKGFETQYF. DNA of the CDR3: TGTGCCAGCAGTGTAAAAGGTTTTGAGACCCAGTACTTC. This chain connects TRBV6-2 or TRBV6-3 to TRBJ2-5; D is unclear. The ends were cut back, 5 bases at V and 5 bases at J, with 12 bases in the middle. This CDR3 contains 13 residues. CDR1 and CDR2 (germline): MNHEY, SVGEGT.

This clonotype was observed a few times. This rearrangement joins TRBV29-1 to TRBJ2-7; D unclear. CDR3 size: 14 residues. Per germline, CDR1 SQVTM and CDR2 ANQGSEA. Trimming shortened V by 4 bases and J by 2 bases, and 15 bases separated the two germline ends. In nucleotides, the CDR3 is TGCAGCGTTGTTGGGCCACCAGTCGCCTACGAGCAGTACTTC. Protein product: CSVVGPPVAYEQYF.

This clonotype showed up just a few times. CDR3 loop: CASSPGWGQGFAEAFF. The CDR3 DNA follows: TGCGCCAGCAGCCCTGGGTGGGGACAGGGGTTTGCCGAAGCTTTCTTT. The chain employs TRBV4-3 and TRBJ1-1; 10 positions match TRBD1. The V gene's germline CDR1 is LGHNA and CDR2 YSLEER. With 4 bases clipped from V and 8 bases from J, the junction kept 13 bases outside the gene matches. The CDR3 is made up of 16 amino acids.

Comments on this clonotype: The CDR3 end shows no conserved phenylalanine or tryptophan, and so a read error is likely. V is TRBV2 and J is TRBJ2-7; the D is unclear. Trimming took off 6 bases at V and 3 bases at J, with 15 bases between the two ends. The CDR3 runs to 14 residues. CDR1 is SNHLY, CDR2 FYNNEI, per germline. CDR3 DNA sequence: TGTGCCAGCAGAGGTGGCGGAGCATTCTACGAGCAGTACTCC. It is translated as CASRGGGAFYEQYS.

The chain uses TRBV9 and TRBJ1-1; 8 nucleotides match TRBD1. The CDR3 has 13 amino acids. Trimming took 3 bases from V and 6 from J; bases not matched to a gene: 4. Germline V gives CDR1 SGDLS, CDR2 YYNGEE. CDR3 sequence: CASSGAGGSEAFF. The CDR3, as DNA: TGTGCCAGCAGCGGAGCAGGGGGCTCTGAAGCTTTCTTT. The full variable domain, its missing parts supplied by reference TRBV9 and TRBJ1-1, is DSGVTQTPKHLITATGQRVTLRCSPRSGDLSVYWYQQSLDQGLQFLIQYYNGEERAKGNILERFSAQQFPDLHSELNLSSLELGDSALYFCASSGAGGSEAFFGQGTRLTVV.

V and J are TRBV7-2 and TRBJ2-7; D may be TRBD1 (6 bases). Deletions cut 2 bases from V and 2 bases from J, with 13 bases between. The CDR3 is made up of 15 amino acids. Germline CDR1 SGHTA, CDR2 FQGNSA. CDR3 loop: CASSLFQGITYEQYF. CDR3 coding DNA: TGTGCCAGCAGCTTATTTCAGGGGATAACCTACGAGCAGTACTTC. The whole variable domain, filled in from reference TRBV7-2 and TRBJ2-7, reads GAGVSQSPSNKVTEKGKDVELRCDPISGHTALYWYRQSLGQGLEFLIYFQGNSAPDKSGLPSDRFSAERTGGSVSTLTIQRTQQEDSAVYLCASSLFQGITYEQYFGPGTRLTVT.

This clonotype was detected ten times or more. The genes are TRBV11-2 and TRBJ2-1; 11 bases align to TRBD2. CDR1 is SGHAT and CDR2 is FQNNGV in the germline V gene. Trimming took 3 bases from V and 3 from J; bases not matched to a gene: 1. CDR3 size: 15 residues. The CDR3 here is CASSFLAGGYNEQFF. The CDR3 DNA sequence: TGTGCCAGCAGCTTCCTAGCGGGAGGCTACAATGAGCAGTTCTTC.

This clonotype appeared a single time. This chain connects TRBV7-9 to TRBJ1-2, with D uncertain. Germline loops: CDR1 SEHNR, CDR2 FQNEAQ (reference sequence). V shed 5 bases and J shed 0 bases, with 10 bases lying between them. This CDR3 comprises 14 residues. CDR3 protein: CASSQIPANYGYTF. CDR3 nucleotide sequence: TGTGCCAGCAGCCAGATTCCAGCTAACTATGGCTACACCTTC. Filled out from reference TRBV7-9 and TRBJ1-2, the complete variable domain reads DTGVSQNPRHKITKRGQNVTFRCDPISEHNRLYWYRQTLGQGPEFLTYFQNEAQLEKSRLLSDRFSAERPKGSFSTLEIQRTEQGDSAMYLCASSQIPANYGYTFGSGTRLTVV.

V usage is TRBV20-1 and J usage is TRBJ2-7; D possibly corresponds to TRBD1 (6 bases). This CDR3 contains 14 residues. The V end was cut by 4 bases, the J end by 3 bases, with 16 bases between. Germline V gene lookup returns CDR1 DFQATT and CDR2 SNEGSKA (reference sequence). In nucleotides, the CDR3 is TGCAGTGCTAAGGGGGACCAGACCTTCTACGAGCAGTACTTC. Its protein is CSAKGDQTFYEQYF.

This clonotype was counted ten times or more. The chain uses TRBV7-2 and TRBJ2-7; D unclear. The CDR3 sequence is 13 residues long. V was trimmed by 1 base and J by 0 bases, leaving 4 bases between them. Germline V gene data show CDR1 as SGHTA and CDR2 as FQGNSA. CDR3 region: CASSLVSSYEQYF. The CDR3 nucleotides read TGTGCCAGCAGCTTAGTTAGCTCCTACGAGCAGTACTTC.

This chain uses TRBV4-1 with TRBJ2-1; TRBD1 matches at 7 bases. The J call may be wrong; the DNA end is better matched by TRBJ2-7. CDR1 is MGHRA, CDR2 YSYEKL, per germline. The CDR3 is 17 amino acids. The CDR3 here is CASSQLSDRTFSYEQYF. In DNA, the CDR3 is TGCGCCAGCAGCCAGCTATCGGACAGGACTTTTTCCTACGAGCAGTACTTC.